Listed below are T cell receptor beta chains from one sample, sequenced in a study of cytomegalovirus exposure and HLA in healthy donors. The method was immunoSEQ multiplex PCR; TCRdb's version includes in-frame clones alone and lacks a portion of them. Among 120,000 or so clones listed, about four fifths were seen once. The sample comprised PBMCs. The origin of the receptors is a woman in her forties in good health and CMV-seropositive. Both conserved end residues are part of each CDR3. The D gene is left open where the match is weak. Not every row has a clone size; where given, it reads once, few, many or a size class.

j_gene: TRBJ2-7
d_gene: TRBD2
abundance: .
v_gene: TRBV19
CDR3aa: CASRMKREGPYEQYF
CDR3nt: TGTGCCAGTAGGATGAAGCGGGAGGGCCCCTACGAGCAGTACTTC

j_gene: TRBJ1-4
d_gene: .
abundance: .
v_gene: TRBV19
CDR3aa: CASSIGDRRGEKLFF
CDR3nt: TGTGCCAGTAGTATTGGAGACAGGAGAGGAGAAAAACTGTTTTTT

j_gene: TRBJ2-3
d_gene: TRBD1
abundance: .
v_gene: TRBV7-6
CDR3aa: CASSFSGTEPYGTDTQYF
CDR3nt: TGTGCCAGCAGCTTTTCCGGGACAGAGCCTTATGGGACAGATACGCAGTATTTT

j_gene: TRBJ2-1
d_gene: TRBD2
abundance: .
v_gene: TRBV2
CDR3aa: CASRGLASPYNEQFF
CDR3nt: TGTGCCAGCAGGGGACTAGCGTCCCCCTACAATGAGCAGTTCTTC

j_gene: TRBJ2-1
d_gene: .
abundance: .
v_gene: TRBV5-1
CDR3aa: CASRDSTGATGNEQFF
CDR3nt: TGCGCCAGCAGGGATAGTACGGGAGCTACCGGGAATGAGCAGTTCTTC

j_gene: TRBJ2-2
d_gene: .
abundance: .
v_gene: TRBV7-3
CDR3aa: CASSLTSGNTGELFF
CDR3nt: TGTGCCAGCAGCTTAACTAGCGGGAACACCGGGGAGCTGTTTTTT

j_gene: TRBJ2-1
d_gene: TRBD2
abundance: .
v_gene: TRBV7-3
CDR3aa: CASSSSGSSSEQFF
CDR3nt: TGTGCCAGTTCGTCCAGCGGGAGTAGTAGTGAGCAGTTCTTC

j_gene: TRBJ2-5
d_gene: TRBD2
abundance: .
v_gene: TRBV28
CDR3aa: CASSSGTSGSRGETQYF
CDR3nt: TGTGCCAGCAGCTCTGGGACTAGCGGGAGCCGGGGCGAGACCCAGTACTTC

j_gene: TRBJ1-1
d_gene: .
abundance: .
v_gene: TRBV19
CDR3aa: CATRRATEAFF
CDR3nt: TGTGCCACCCGCAGGGCGACTGAAGCTTTCTTT

j_gene: TRBJ2-1
d_gene: .
abundance: .
v_gene: TRBV10-3
CDR3aa: CAIKGDSTNEQFF
CDR3nt: TGTGCCATCAAGGGCGACAGTACAAATGAGCAGTTCTTC

j_gene: TRBJ1-1
d_gene: .
abundance: few
v_gene: TRBV19
CDR3aa: CASSIAGLNTEAFF
CDR3nt: TGTGCCAGTAGTATCGCGGGGCTGAACACTGAAGCTTTCTTT

j_gene: TRBJ1-5
d_gene: .
abundance: .
v_gene: TRBV15
CDR3aa: CATSRGGSENQPQHF
CDR3nt: TGTGCCACCAGCAGAGGAGGGTCGGAGAATCAGCCCCAGCATTTT

j_gene: TRBJ2-1
d_gene: TRBD2
abundance: few
v_gene: TRBV6-4
CDR3aa: CASSDRLAGGEQFF
CDR3nt: TGTGCCAGCAGTGACCGACTAGCGGGAGGTGAGCAGTTCTTC

j_gene: TRBJ2-7
d_gene: .
abundance: .
v_gene: TRBV6-1
CDR3aa: CASSEAAEKQYF
CDR3nt: TGTGCCAGCAGTGAAGCCGCGGAGAAGCAGTACTTC

j_gene: TRBJ1-2
d_gene: .
abundance: .
v_gene: TRBV7-9
CDR3aa: CASSLEGPGGYTF
CDR3nt: TGTGCCAGCAGCTTAGAGGGTCCAGGGGGCTACACCTTC

j_gene: TRBJ1-2
d_gene: .
abundance: .
v_gene: TRBV5-1
CDR3aa: CASSLLSTPNYGYTF
CDR3nt: TGCGCCAGCAGCTTGCTAAGCACTCCTAACTATGGCTACACCTTC

j_gene: TRBJ2-5
d_gene: TRBD1
abundance: .
v_gene: TRBV25-1
CDR3aa: CASSNLGQGRETQYF
CDR3nt: TGTGCCAGCAGTAACCTTGGACAGGGAAGGGAGACCCAGTACTTC

j_gene: TRBJ1-1
d_gene: TRBD1
abundance: .
v_gene: TRBV7-9
CDR3aa: CASSTQRGRGTEAFF
CDR3nt: TGTGCCAGCAGCACACAACGCGGCAGGGGGACTGAAGCTTTCTTT